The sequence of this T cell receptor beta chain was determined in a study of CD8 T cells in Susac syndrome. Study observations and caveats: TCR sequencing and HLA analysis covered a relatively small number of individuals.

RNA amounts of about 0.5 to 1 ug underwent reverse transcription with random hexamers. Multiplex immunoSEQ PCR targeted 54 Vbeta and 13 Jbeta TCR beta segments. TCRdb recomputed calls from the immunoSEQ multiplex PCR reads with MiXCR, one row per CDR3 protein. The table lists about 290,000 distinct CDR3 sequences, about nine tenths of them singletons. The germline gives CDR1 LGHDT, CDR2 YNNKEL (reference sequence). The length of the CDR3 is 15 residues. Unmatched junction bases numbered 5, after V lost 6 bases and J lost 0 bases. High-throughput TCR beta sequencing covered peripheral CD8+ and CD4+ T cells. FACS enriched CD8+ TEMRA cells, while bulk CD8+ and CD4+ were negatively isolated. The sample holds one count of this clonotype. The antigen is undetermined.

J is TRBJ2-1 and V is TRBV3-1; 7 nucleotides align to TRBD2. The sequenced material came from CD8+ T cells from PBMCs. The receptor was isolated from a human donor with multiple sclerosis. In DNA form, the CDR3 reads TGTGCCAGCAGTGTACTAGCGCCCTCCTACAATGAGCAGTTCTTC. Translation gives CASSVLAPSYNEQFF.